The clone carrying this T cell receptor beta chain has a single count. What it recognizes is unknown. A much larger clone lies a single base off, so this may be a read error. The entry originates in a study of molecular identifiers for immune sequencing clone quantification. Regarding the study as a whole: Clones above 20 RNA copies contained over 97% of effector molecules and under 1% of naive molecules. In a background of 850,000 to 1,000,000 naive cells, spiked Jurkat TCR RNA from one cell was reportedly detectable.

Both previously described methods and listed TCR primers were employed to make bulk TCR libraries. MiXCR, applied by TCRdb to the PCR reads, yields one record per CDR3 protein. Of about 640,000 distinct CDR3 sequences in the sample, 15% to 20% were seen once. The sample was naive CD8+ T cells from blood, with Jurkat cell RNA spiked in. This sample's subset: FACS-sorted CD8+CD4-CCR7+CD45RA+ naive T cells. The TCR sequence derives from a human donor in good health. Some libraries in this study had Jurkat cell RNA spiked in.

As DNA, the CDR3 is TGTGCCAGCAGTCCAGACAGGGGGTGGGAGACCCAGCACTTC. Protein: CASSPDRGWETQHF. The chain is built from TRBV12-3 or TRBV12-4 and TRBJ2-5; TRBD1 agrees at 9 bases. The CDR3 runs 14 residues.